This T cell receptor (beta chain) emerged from a study of cytomegalovirus exposure and HLA in healthy donors. The primer mix had 60 Vbeta and 13 Jbeta primers. The data were produced by immunoSEQ multiplex PCR, yet TCRdb's version contains in-frame clones alone and is incomplete. The table shows some 250,000 clones, with 82% occurring only once. Germline V lookup: CDR1 SGHTA, CDR2 FQGNSA. Trimming removed 5 bases from V and 1 base from J; junction bases left unmatched: 9. The CDR3 consists of 19 residues. Each donor was healthy, and each was a bone marrow donor. As to this clone: What it binds is not known.

Study-level points and caveats: In an earlier analysis, productive rearrangement rates for most beta V segments clustered near 87% or 30%. V- and J-gene trimming of TCR beta was linked (in a later analysis) to a missense DCLRE1C variant. A later analysis showed TCR association rates differing by HLA locus, peaking at DRB1 and lowest at HLA-C.

V is TRBV7-2 and J is TRBJ2-1; TRBD2 matches at 15 bases. This receptor was taken from a woman aged 35 to 49 in good health and CMV-seropositive. Input material: PBMCs. The CDR3 region is CASSLRTSGGAWSYNEQFF. In nucleotides, the CDR3 is TGTGCCAGCAGCCTACGGACTAGCGGGGGGGCTTGGTCCTACAATGAGCAGTTCTTC.